Listed below are T cell receptor beta chains from one sample, sequenced in a study of CD4 T cells in relation to SARS-CoV-2 and coronaviruses. These receptors are not linked to any known antigen. Measured with immunoSEQ multiplex PCR; TCRdb has only the in-frame clones, and not every one. The data contain 25,000 to 30,000 clones, 73% of them singletons. The specimen was CD4+ T cells from PBMCs, cultured in vitro. The origin of the receptors is a human donor in good health. The CDR3 runs from the conserved cysteine through the conserved F or W. D genes are given only for firm matches. Clone size, where shown, is once, few, many, or a class for clones that have expanded.

clone size | J gene | V gene | D gene | CDR3 DNA | CDR3 protein
few | TRBJ1-1 | TRBV19 | NA | TGTGCCAGTAGTATAGATGGTGGGGGATCAGCTTTCTTT | CASSIDGGGSAFF
NA | TRBJ2-7 | TRBV19 | NA | TGTGCCAGTAGAAGTCCCCAGGGTGACGAGCAGTACTTC | CASRSPQGDEQYF
NA | TRBJ1-2 | TRBV10-3 | NA | TGTGCCACCGCGGCCTCCGTCATGGGTGGCTACACCTTC | CATAASVMGGYTF
NA | TRBJ1-1 | TRBV9 | NA | TGTGCCAGCAGCTTAGAACAGGGCACTGAAGCTTTCTTT | CASSLEQGTEAFF
NA | TRBJ1-4 | TRBV7-9 | TRBD1 | TGTGCCAGCAGCTCGCGGGACAGGCGGGGGAGAGGAACTAATGAAAAACTGTTTTTT | CASSSRDRRGRGTNEKLFF
NA | TRBJ2-6 | TRBV19 | NA | TGTGCCAGTAGTATAACAGGAGTAGGGAAATCTGGGGCCAACGTCCTGACTTTC | CASSITGVGKSGANVLTF
NA | TRBJ2-1 | TRBV7-9 | TRBD1 | TGTGCCAGCAGCTTAGCGCGACAGGGTTCGTCTGAGCAGTTCTTC | CASSLARQGSSEQFF
NA | TRBJ2-5 | TRBV5-1 | NA | TGCGCCAGCAGCTTCTGGGGTGAGGAGACCCAGTACTTC | CASSFWGEETQYF
few | TRBJ2-1 | TRBV7-3 | TRBD2 | TGTGCCAGCAGCTTAACTCTAACTAGCGATGAGCAGTTCTTC | CASSLTLTSDEQFF
few | TRBJ1-4 | TRBV6-5 | TRBD1 | TGTGCCAGCAGGCGCCAGGGGACAGGGGAAAAACTGTTTTTT | CASRRQGTGEKLFF
NA | TRBJ2-3 | TRBV5-6 | TRBD1 | TGTGCCAGCAGCTCGGACAGGGGGCAGACAGATACGCAGTATTTT | CASSSDRGQTDTQYF
NA | TRBJ1-3 | TRBV10-3 | TRBD1 | TGTGCCACCAGGGATGGACAGGGAGGAAACACCATATATTTT | CATRDGQGGNTIYF
NA | TRBJ2-3 | TRBV5-1 | NA | TGCGCCAGCAGCGGGGAAGGGACGCCTCCCACAGATACGCAGTATTTT | CASSGEGTPPTDTQYF
few | TRBJ2-7 | TRBV19 | NA | TGTGCCAGTGTGGGACCGAGTTACGAGCAGTACTTC | CASVGPSYEQYF
NA | TRBJ1-2 | TRBV29-1 | NA | TGCAGCGTTGGGGAAAACTATGGCTACACCTTC | CSVGENYGYTF
NA | TRBJ2-5 | TRBV5-1 | NA | TGCGCCAGCAGCTTGGTCGTTGAGGAGACCCAGTACTTC | CASSLVVEETQYF
NA | TRBJ1-6 | TRBV29-1 | NA | TGCAGCGTTGGGGGGGGATATAATTCACCCCTCCACTTT | CSVGGGYNSPLHF
few | TRBJ1-1 | TRBV11-2 | NA | TGTGCCAGCAGCCAGCACATGAACACTGAAGCTTTCTTT | CASSQHMNTEAFF
NA | TRBJ1-6 | TRBV28 | TRBD1 | TGTGCCAGCAGACTCGGACAGGTAGAGTCACCCCTCCACTTT | CASRLGQVESPLHF
NA | TRBJ1-3 | TRBV7-8 | TRBD1 | TGTGCCAGCAGGCACCCGGGACAGGGAACCTACTCTGGAAACACCATATATTTT | CASRHPGQGTYSGNTIYF
NA | TRBJ2-7 | TRBV9 | NA | TGTGCCAGCAGCGTAGAAGGGGCGGGTGAGCAGTACTTC | CASSVEGAGEQYF
few | TRBJ2-7 | TRBV20-1 | TRBD2 | TGCAGTGCAAGTAGCGGGAGTGACGAGCAGTACTTC | CSASSGSDEQYF
NA | TRBJ2-7 | TRBV2 | NA | TGTGCCAGCAGGCTGCTGTTGGACAGACCTCACGAGCAGTACTTC | CASRLLLDRPHEQYF
few | TRBJ1-5 | TRBV6-6 | TRBD1 | TGTGCCAGCAGTTACTCGATGTCAGGGGGCGATCAGCCCCAGCATTTT | CASSYSMSGGDQPQHF
NA | TRBJ2-7 | TRBV4-3 | NA | TGCGCCAGCAGCCAAGTCTGGCAGGGCACCTACGAGCAGTACTTC | CASSQVWQGTYEQYF
once | TRBJ2-2 | TRBV13 | NA | TGTGCCAGCAGTCGGGGGGCGGGGGAGCTGTTTTTT | CASSRGAGELFF
NA | TRBJ1-1 | TRBV29-1 | TRBD1 | TGCAGCGTTCTGACAGGGGGGAACACTGAAGCTTTCTTT | CSVLTGGNTEAFF
few | TRBJ1-5 | TRBV6-6 | NA | TGTGCCAGCACCTCACTGGGAGGGCTGGGGTATCAGCCCCAGCATTTT | CASTSLGGLGYQPQHF
few | TRBJ2-1 | TRBV6-2/TRBV6-3 | NA | TGTGCCAGCAGTTTCCCGACATTACCGGGGGGCGGGAGCTCCTACAATGAGCAGTTCTTC | CASSFPTLPGGGSSYNEQFF
NA | TRBJ2-1 | TRBV7-2 | NA | TGTGCCAGCAGGCACCCAGGAGGCCAGCCTTCCTACAATGAGCAGTTCTTC | CASRHPGGQPSYNEQFF
NA | TRBJ2-5 | TRBV7-9 | NA | TGTGCCAGCAGCCGGACAGTCCAAGAGACCCAGTACTTC | CASSRTVQETQYF
few | TRBJ1-2 | TRBV9 | TRBD1 | TGTGCCAGCAGCACCCGACAGGGATATGGCTACACCTTC | CASSTRQGYGYTF
NA | TRBJ1-5 | TRBV5-6 | TRBD1 | TGTGCCAGCAGCTCCCAGGGGGCCATCAATCAGCCCCAGCATTTT | CASSSQGAINQPQHF
NA | TRBJ2-1 | TRBV5-1 | NA | TGCGCCAGCAGCTTGGCGAGGGGCAATGAGCAGTTCTTC | CASSLARGNEQFF
NA | TRBJ1-4 | TRBV28 | NA | TGTGCCAGCAGTACGCGAAGTGGGGACGCCGAAAAACTGTTTTTT | CASSTRSGDAEKLFF
NA | TRBJ2-1 | TRBV2 | NA | TGTGCCAGTACTCCTACGACGAAGCAGTTCTTC | CASTPTTKQFF
few | TRBJ2-3 | TRBV6-4 | NA | TGTGCCAGCAGTGGTGCAGGGGGCACAGATACGCAGTATTTT | CASSGAGGTDTQYF
NA | TRBJ1-6 | TRBV18 | NA | TGTGCCAGCTCACCACGCGGACAGATGGATTCACCCCTCCACTTT | CASSPRGQMDSPLHF
NA | TRBJ1-4 | TRBV27 | NA | TGTGCCAGCAGGGGGGGCGGTGAAAAACTGTTTTTT | CASRGGGEKLFF
once | TRBJ2-1 | TRBV19 | NA | TGTGCCAGTAGCCCCAGGTACAATGAGCAGTTCTTC | CASSPRYNEQFF
NA | TRBJ2-5 | TRBV9 | TRBD2 | TGTGCCAGCAGCGTAGGTTCTAGCGGGGGGTACCAAGAGACCCAGTACTTC | CASSVGSSGGYQETQYF
NA | TRBJ1-6 | TRBV7-2 | TRBD1 | TGTGCCAGCAGACCAGGGGGCCAAAGCTCCTATAATTCACCCCTCCACTTT | CASRPGGQSSYNSPLHF
NA | TRBJ2-7 | TRBV30 | TRBD2 | TGTGCCTGGAGTGTACCGACTAGCGGGAGGGCCTACGAGCAGTACTTC | CAWSVPTSGRAYEQYF
NA | TRBJ2-3 | TRBV7-3 | NA | TGTGCCAGCAGCCGCACGTCAGGGGCGGATACGCAGTATTTT | CASSRTSGADTQYF
NA | TRBJ2-1 | TRBV25-1 | NA | TGTGCCAGCAGTGGCCCGGGGCCCTACAATGAGCAGTTCTTC | CASSGPGPYNEQFF
NA | TRBJ1-6 | TRBV2 | NA | TGTGCCAGCAGTGTACGGTCCGTGGATTCACCCCTCCACTTT | CASSVRSVDSPLHF
NA | TRBJ1-2 | TRBV6-5 | NA | TGTGCCAGCAGCGTCCATGAGAACTATGGCTACACCTTC | CASSVHENYGYTF
NA | TRBJ1-1 | TRBV6-6 | NA | TGTGCCAGCAGTTACTCGAAACCAGGGCCCCCTGAAGCTTTCTTT | CASSYSKPGPPEAFF
few | TRBJ2-7 | TRBV30 | NA | TGTGCCTGGAGCCACACAGAGCAGTACTTC | CAWSHTEQYF
NA | TRBJ1-1 | TRBV12-3/TRBV12-4 | NA | TGTGCCAGCAGTCCCCAACTTAGCACTGAAGCTTTCTTT | CASSPQLSTEAFF
NA | TRBJ1-2 | TRBV6-4 | NA | TGTGCCAGCGACTCTGGAAGGTCAGGGCCTCCCTATGGCTACACCTTC | CASDSGRSGPPYGYTF
few | TRBJ1-1 | TRBV30 | NA | TGTGCTTCTGGCAGGGGCTCTGAAGCTTTCTTT | CASGRGSEAFF
NA | TRBJ2-5 | TRBV29-1 | NA | TGCAGCGCCCGGTTAAAAGAGACCCAGTACTTC | CSARLKETQYF